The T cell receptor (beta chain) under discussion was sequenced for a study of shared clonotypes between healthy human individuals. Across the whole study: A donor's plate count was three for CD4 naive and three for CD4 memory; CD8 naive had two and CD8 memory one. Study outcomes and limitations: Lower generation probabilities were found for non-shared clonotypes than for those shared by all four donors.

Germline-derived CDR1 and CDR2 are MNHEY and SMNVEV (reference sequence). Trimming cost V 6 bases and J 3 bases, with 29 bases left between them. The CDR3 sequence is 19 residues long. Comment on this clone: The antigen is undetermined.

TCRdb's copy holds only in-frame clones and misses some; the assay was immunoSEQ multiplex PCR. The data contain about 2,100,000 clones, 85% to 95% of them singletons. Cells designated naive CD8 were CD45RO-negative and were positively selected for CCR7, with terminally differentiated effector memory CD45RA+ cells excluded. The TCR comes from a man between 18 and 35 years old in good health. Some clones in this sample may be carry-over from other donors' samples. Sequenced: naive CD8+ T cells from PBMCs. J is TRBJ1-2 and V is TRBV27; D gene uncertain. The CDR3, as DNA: TGTGCCAGCAGGCCTGAGAACGGGCCCCGGACCCAACAGCACTATGGCTACACCTTC. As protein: CASRPENGPRTQQHYGYTF.